Listed below are T cell receptor beta chains from one sample, sequenced in a study of blood T cell repertoires in COVID-19. Using immunoSEQ multiplex PCR, the repertoire was profiled, and TCRdb retains in-frame clones only, with some absent. Among under 300,000 clones listed, 80% to 90% were seen once. The source material was peripheral blood. Receptor source: a man aged 30 to 39 who had recovered from COVID-19. The CDR3 runs from the conserved cysteine through the conserved F or W. D genes are given only for firm matches. The size entry is marked missing in some rows and otherwise reads once, few, many or a size class.

DNA: TGTGCCAGCAGTTACGACACTAGCGGAAATTACGAGCAGTACTTC; CDR3: CASSYDTSGNYEQYF; J: TRBJ2-7; V: TRBV6-5; D: TRBD2; size: .
DNA: TGTGCCAGTTTCGGGGGTCCCAACGGCTACACCTTC; CDR3: CASFGGPNGYTF; J: TRBJ1-2; V: TRBV12-3/TRBV12-4; D: .; size: .
DNA: TGTGCCAGCAGCTCGGGGGGGAAAGTTTACACTGAAGCTTTCTTT; CDR3: CASSSGGKVYTEAFF; J: TRBJ1-1; V: TRBV5-4; D: .; size: .
DNA: TGTGCCAGTACCCCAATACCCTCTTCGGACAATGAGCAGTTCTTC; CDR3: CASTPIPSSDNEQFF; J: TRBJ2-1; V: TRBV19; D: .; size: .
DNA: TGTGCCAGCAGCAAACAGAACACCGGGGAGCTGTTTTTT; CDR3: CASSKQNTGELFF; J: TRBJ2-2; V: TRBV5-4; D: .; size: .
DNA: TGTGCCAGCACTAGCGGGGGGCTATCGGGGGCGACGCAGTATTTT; CDR3: CASTSGGLSGATQYF; J: TRBJ2-3; V: TRBV3-1/TRBV3-2; D: TRBD2; size: few
DNA: TGTGCCAGCGTGGCGGGAGTTGCCTATGGCTACACCTTC; CDR3: CASVAGVAYGYTF; J: TRBJ1-2; V: TRBV6-5; D: .; size: .
DNA: TGTGCCAGCTCCGCGGAAGGTGGCTACACCTTC; CDR3: CASSAEGGYTF; J: TRBJ1-2; V: TRBV18; D: .; size: .
DNA: TGTGCCAGCAGCTCTACTACACAAGGGAACACTGAAGCTTTCTTT; CDR3: CASSSTTQGNTEAFF; J: TRBJ1-1; V: TRBV3-1/TRBV3-2; D: .; size: .
DNA: TGTGCCAGCAGTTACTCCGATGGGAGGCGAAATTCACCCCTCCACTTT; CDR3: CASSYSDGRRNSPLHF; J: TRBJ1-6; V: TRBV6-5; D: .; size: .
DNA: TGTGCCAGCACCCCGACAATCAGGACAGGGGTTTCACCCCTCCACTTT; CDR3: CASTPTIRTGVSPLHF; J: TRBJ1-6; V: TRBV7-2; D: TRBD1; size: .
DNA: TGTGCCAGCAGCTGGGACAGGGTCCAAGAGACCCAGTACTTC; CDR3: CASSWDRVQETQYF; J: TRBJ2-5; V: TRBV7-2; D: TRBD1; size: .
DNA: TGTGCCAGCAGTGCCAGGGTAGCTCCTTATGGCTACACCTTC; CDR3: CASSARVAPYGYTF; J: TRBJ1-2; V: TRBV27; D: .; size: .
DNA: TGTGCCAGCAGCTGGGACAGGGGATTAAACACTGAAGCTTTCTTT; CDR3: CASSWDRGLNTEAFF; J: TRBJ1-1; V: TRBV5-4; D: TRBD1; size: few
DNA: TGTGCCAGCAGCCCCTGGACAGACAACACTGAAGCTTTCTTT; CDR3: CASSPWTDNTEAFF; J: TRBJ1-1; V: TRBV9; D: .; size: .
DNA: TGTGCCAGCAGTTCCCTGGCCAATGAGCAGTTCTTC; CDR3: CASSSLANEQFF; J: TRBJ2-1; V: TRBV6-6; D: .; size: few
DNA: TGTGCCAGCAGCTTGTCGGGGACTGAAGCTTTCTTT; CDR3: CASSLSGTEAFF; J: TRBJ1-1; V: TRBV7-6; D: .; size: .
DNA: TGTGCCTGGAGTCCTAAGACAGGTCTCTCCTACGAGCAGTACTTC; CDR3: CAWSPKTGLSYEQYF; J: TRBJ2-7; V: TRBV30; D: .; size: .
DNA: TGTGCCACCGGGACTAGCGGGGGTCCCAATGAGCAGTTCTTC; CDR3: CATGTSGGPNEQFF; J: TRBJ2-1; V: TRBV24-1; D: TRBD2; size: .
DNA: TGCGCCAGCAGAACTAGCGGGGGGGTAGATACGCAGTATTTT; CDR3: CASRTSGGVDTQYF; J: TRBJ2-3; V: TRBV5-1; D: TRBD2; size: once
DNA: TGTGCCAGCAGCTTAGGGGTAGCGGGGGGTGCCTACGAGCAGTACTTC; CDR3: CASSLGVAGGAYEQYF; J: TRBJ2-7; V: TRBV7-2; D: TRBD2; size: .
DNA: TGTGCCAGCAGCCCGGGGACAGCCTACGAGCAGTACTTC; CDR3: CASSPGTAYEQYF; J: TRBJ2-7; V: TRBV3-1/TRBV3-2; D: TRBD1; size: once
DNA: TGTGCCAGTAGTGCAGGGGCCAGGGTTAACTATGGCTACACCTTC; CDR3: CASSAGARVNYGYTF; J: TRBJ1-2; V: TRBV19; D: .; size: .
DNA: TGCGCCAGCAGTGAGTCGCACAGCCCGAACACTGAAGCTTTCTTT; CDR3: CASSESHSPNTEAFF; J: TRBJ1-1; V: TRBV10-1; D: .; size: once
DNA: TGTGCCAGCAGTTTAAACAGACAGACTGAAGCTTTCTTT; CDR3: CASSLNRQTEAFF; J: TRBJ1-1; V: TRBV6-5; D: .; size: .
DNA: TGTGCCAGCAGCTTGAGGGGACTAGCGGGGGATGTGTACTTC; CDR3: CASSLRGLAGDVYF; J: TRBJ2-7; V: TRBV5-4; D: TRBD2; size: few
DNA: TGTGCCAGCAGCTTAGGAGTACACCAAGAGACCCAGTACTTC; CDR3: CASSLGVHQETQYF; J: TRBJ2-5; V: TRBV7-2; D: .; size: .
DNA: TGTGCCAGCAGCTCCGACAGGGGGTATGGCTACACCTTC; CDR3: CASSSDRGYGYTF; J: TRBJ1-2; V: TRBV7-8; D: TRBD1; size: .
DNA: TGTGCCATCAGCCACCTGGGGCAGCACAAAAACTCCTACAATGAGCAGTTCTTC; CDR3: CAISHLGQHKNSYNEQFF; J: TRBJ2-1; V: TRBV10-3; D: .; size: few
DNA: TGTGCCAGCAGTCCGCTAGCGGGGGCCCACGAGCAGTACTTC; CDR3: CASSPLAGAHEQYF; J: TRBJ2-7; V: TRBV27; D: TRBD2; size: once
DNA: TGTGCCAGCAGCCCATTATCCGGGGAGAATTCACCCCTCCACTTT; CDR3: CASSPLSGENSPLHF; J: TRBJ1-6; V: TRBV7-2; D: .; size: .
DNA: TGTGCCAGCAGCTCCCGGGCCTACAGGTTGGAGCAGTACTTC; CDR3: CASSSRAYRLEQYF; J: TRBJ2-7; V: TRBV7-9; D: .; size: .
DNA: TGTGCCAGCATGCCTGGCCTAGCTAACTATGGCTACACCTTC; CDR3: CASMPGLANYGYTF; J: TRBJ1-2; V: TRBV6-5; D: .; size: .
DNA: TGTGCCAGCAGTGAACCAGGGACTAACTATGGCTACACCTTC; CDR3: CASSEPGTNYGYTF; J: TRBJ1-2; V: TRBV6-1; D: .; size: .
DNA: TGTGCCAGCAGCTTAGCTAGCGGGGGCACCGGGGAGCTGTTTTTT; CDR3: CASSLASGGTGELFF; J: TRBJ2-2; V: TRBV7-2; D: TRBD2; size: .
DNA: TGTGCCAGCATCGATATCCGGGACAGGCGGCACGAGCAGTACTTC; CDR3: CASIDIRDRRHEQYF; J: TRBJ2-7; V: TRBV21-1; D: .; size: .
DNA: TGCGCCAGCAGCTTGGCGGGCCAGGGGGATACGCAGTATTTT; CDR3: CASSLAGQGDTQYF; J: TRBJ2-3; V: TRBV5-1; D: .; size: .
DNA: TGTGCCAGTAGTACCCCAAGGGAGCTGTTTTTT; CDR3: CASSTPRELFF; J: TRBJ2-2; V: TRBV19; D: .; size: .
DNA: TGTGCCAGCAGCCCGAGACAGGGGGCTAACTATGGCTACACCTTC; CDR3: CASSPRQGANYGYTF; J: TRBJ1-2; V: TRBV7-8; D: TRBD1; size: .
DNA: TGTGCCAGCAGCGGGGGGGAATCGTCCTACAATGAGCAGTTCTTC; CDR3: CASSGGESSYNEQFF; J: TRBJ2-1; V: TRBV21-1; D: .; size: .
DNA: TGCGCCAGCAGCCAAGTGGGGCAGGGGAGCTATGGCTACACCTTC; CDR3: CASSQVGQGSYGYTF; J: TRBJ1-2; V: TRBV4-1; D: .; size: .
DNA: TGCGCCAGCAGCCAAGGAAACAGGGGCCCCTACGAGCAGTACTTC; CDR3: CASSQGNRGPYEQYF; J: TRBJ2-7; V: TRBV4-3; D: TRBD1; size: .
DNA: TGCGCCAGCAGCCGTATCCTGGGGGGAGAGACCCAGTACTTC; CDR3: CASSRILGGETQYF; J: TRBJ2-5; V: TRBV5-1; D: .; size: .
DNA: TGTGCCAGCAGTCACCGACAGGGGGGGGCCTATGGCTACACCTTC; CDR3: CASSHRQGGAYGYTF; J: TRBJ1-2; V: TRBV6-5; D: TRBD1; size: .
DNA: TGTGCCAGCTCACCAAGAGGGACCGGGACAGACTCTGGAAACACCATATATTTT; CDR3: CASSPRGTGTDSGNTIYF; J: TRBJ1-3; V: TRBV18; D: TRBD1; size: once
DNA: TGTGCCAGTAGTACGGGGAACCGATATAATTCACCCCTCCACTTT; CDR3: CASSTGNRYNSPLHF; J: TRBJ1-6; V: TRBV19; D: .; size: .
DNA: TGTGCCAGCAGCTTAATAAGCGCGGTAGGATCCAATCAGCCCCAGCATTTT; CDR3: CASSLISAVGSNQPQHF; J: TRBJ1-5; V: TRBV7-8; D: .; size: .
DNA: TGTGCCAGCAGTTACTCGAGGCGTACCGGGGAGCTGTTTTTT; CDR3: CASSYSRRTGELFF; J: TRBJ2-2; V: TRBV6-5; D: .; size: .
DNA: TGTGCCAGCAGCTTACAGTTATACTCCTACGAGCAGTACTTC; CDR3: CASSLQLYSYEQYF; J: TRBJ2-7; V: TRBV7-9; D: .; size: few
DNA: TGTGCCAGCAGTTACGACAGGGGGACTGGAAACACCATATATTTT; CDR3: CASSYDRGTGNTIYF; J: TRBJ1-3; V: TRBV6-6; D: TRBD1; size: .
DNA: TGTGCCATCAGGGGACAGGGGGCCCCTTACGAGCAGTACTTC; CDR3: CAIRGQGAPYEQYF; J: TRBJ2-7; V: TRBV10-3; D: TRBD1; size: .
DNA: TGTGCCTGGACCCTGGGGGGGCTGGCCGGTTACGAGCAGTACTTC; CDR3: CAWTLGGLAGYEQYF; J: TRBJ2-7; V: TRBV30; D: .; size: .
DNA: TGTGCCAGCATCCCCTTAGGACAGGGAGGGACTGAAGCTTTCTTT; CDR3: CASIPLGQGGTEAFF; J: TRBJ1-1; V: TRBV6-5; D: TRBD1; size: .
DNA: TGTGCCATCAGTGAGTCGTTAGGTAGCGGGAACACCATATATTTT; CDR3: CAISESLGSGNTIYF; J: TRBJ1-3; V: TRBV10-3; D: .; size: .
DNA: TGTGCCAGCAGGGCTAGCAATCAGCCCCAGCATTTT; CDR3: CASRASNQPQHF; J: TRBJ1-5; V: TRBV27; D: .; size: .
DNA: TGTGCCAGCAGTCTACGGGACAGGCCTCTTTTACTCTATGGCTACACCTTC; CDR3: CASSLRDRPLLLYGYTF; J: TRBJ1-2; V: TRBV6-6; D: TRBD1; size: .
DNA: TGTGCCAGCAGCTTCCGGGTCTCAAGATCAACTAATGAAAAACTGTTTTTT; CDR3: CASSFRVSRSTNEKLFF; J: TRBJ1-4; V: TRBV5-6; D: .; size: .
DNA: TGTGCCAGCAGTCCAGGCCACACTGAAGCTTTCTTT; CDR3: CASSPGHTEAFF; J: TRBJ1-1; V: TRBV6-2/TRBV6-3; D: .; size: .